These T cell receptor beta chains were read from a single sample in a study of tumor and adjacent non-tumor tissue in lung cancer. TCRdb re-called the multiplex PCR reads through MiXCR, storing one row per CDR3 protein. Among tens of thousands of distinct CDR3 sequences listed, 60% to 80% were seen once. Sequencing used lung tumor tissue. The receptors shown here come from a woman between 50 and 59 years old with non-small cell lung cancer. CDR3s include the opening cysteine and the closing phenylalanine or tryptophan. Each record gives: D gene, J gene, V gene, CDR3 DNA, CDR3 protein. The D gene is left open where the match is weak.

D gene: .
J gene: TRBJ1-6
V gene: TRBV5-1
CDR3 DNA: TGCGCCAGCAGCCCTGGACAGTGCAGAGAGCCCCTCCACTTC
CDR3 protein: CASSPGQCREPLHF

D gene: .
J gene: TRBJ2-7
V gene: TRBV6-1
CDR3 DNA: TGTACCAGCAGTGAAGAAGGTAGTGGGAGCGACGAGCAGTACTTC
CDR3 protein: CTSSEEGSGSDEQYF

D gene: .
J gene: TRBJ1-5
V gene: TRBV11-2
CDR3 DNA: TGTGCAAGCAGCTGGGAGGGCCTTGGTAATCAGCCCCAGCATTTT
CDR3 protein: CASSWEGLGNQPQHF

D gene: .
J gene: TRBJ2-1
V gene: TRBV11-1
CDR3 DNA: TGCGCCAGCAGCTTAGGAGGGGGCCGGTATGGGCAGTTCTTC
CDR3 protein: CASSLGGGRYGQFF

D gene: .
J gene: TRBJ2-7
V gene: TRBV28
CDR3 DNA: TGTGCCAGCAGTTACGTTTTGGGAGTAGCGCCCGCCTACGACCAGTACTTC
CDR3 protein: CASSYVLGVAPAYDQYF

D gene: .
J gene: TRBJ2-7
V gene: TRBV20-1
CDR3 DNA: TGCAGTGCTAGTGGGGGGTTGGGCGGCGAGCAGTACTTC
CDR3 protein: CSASGGLGGEQYF

D gene: .
J gene: TRBJ2-2
V gene: TRBV10-2
CDR3 DNA: TGCGCCAGCAGTGAGGGAATGGGACCGCTGAACACCGGGGATCCGTTTTTT
CDR3 protein: CASSEGMGPLNTGDPFF

D gene: .
J gene: TRBJ2-2
V gene: TRBV7-8
CDR3 DNA: TGTGCCAGCAGCCTTAGGACCTCCACGAAGGGGAACACCGGGGAGCTGTTTTTT
CDR3 protein: CASSLRTSTKGNTGELFF

D gene: .
J gene: TRBJ1-2
V gene: TRBV4-1
CDR3 DNA: TGCACCAGCAGCCACCCTTTTTCAGGGGATTATGGTTACACCTTC
CDR3 protein: CTSSHPFSGDYGYTF

D gene: .
J gene: TRBJ1-1
V gene: TRBV12-3/TRBV12-4
CDR3 DNA: TGTGCCAGCAGCATTCATAGGGAGGCTGAAGCTTTCTTT
CDR3 protein: CASSIHREAEAFF

D gene: .
J gene: TRBJ1-5
V gene: TRBV10-2
CDR3 DNA: TGCGCCAGCAGTGAGTCGGACATAATTCAGTCCCATCATTTT
CDR3 protein: CASSESDIIQSHHF

D gene: .
J gene: TRBJ1-1
V gene: TRBV29-1
CDR3 DNA: TGCAGCGCCCAGAGACAGAGGAACACTGAAGCTTTCTTT
CDR3 protein: CSAQRQRNTEAFF

D gene: .
J gene: TRBJ1-1
V gene: TRBV10-3
CDR3 DNA: TGTGCCATCGGTGAGATAACGAACACTGAAGCATTCTTT
CDR3 protein: CAIGEITNTEAFF

D gene: TRBD1
J gene: TRBJ1-4
V gene: TRBV11-2
CDR3 DNA: TGCGCCAGCAGCTACGGACAGGTAACTAAAGAAAAACTGTTTTTT
CDR3 protein: CASSYGQVTKEKLFF

D gene: .
J gene: TRBJ2-1
V gene: TRBV24-1
CDR3 DNA: TGTGCCACCAGTGATATAGCTGGGATAGGGAACGATGCGCAGTTCTTC
CDR3 protein: CATSDIAGIGNDAQFF